Presented here are 3 T cell receptor beta chains from one specimen sequenced in a study of blood T cell repertoires in COVID-19. Sequencing used immunoSEQ multiplex PCR; TCRdb keeps in-frame clones, though not all of them. The table lists around 230,000 clones, under 90% of them singletons. What was sequenced was peripheral blood. Every receptor here comes from a man aged 50 to 59 with COVID-19, enrolled during active disease.

This chain joins TRBV19 and TRBJ2-7, with 10 nucleotides matching TRBD2. The V gene's germline CDR1 is LNHDA and CDR2 SQIVND (reference sequence). The ends lost 3 bases at V and 6 bases at J; junction bases unmatched: 8. The CDR3 consists of 15 residues. The CDR3 is CASSMGSGRISEQYF. CDR3 DNA: TGTGCCAGTAGTATGGGTAGCGGGAGGATCTCCGAGCAGTACTTC.

V is TRBV5-8 and J is TRBJ2-7; a possible D gene is TRBD1 (6 bases). V was pared by 2 bases and J by 3 bases, with 12 bases between. The CDR3 has 14 residues. Germline CDR1 SGHTS, CDR2 YDEGEE. CDR3 in amino acids: CASSLRGTVYEQYF. The CDR3, as DNA: TGTGCCAGCAGCTTAAGGGGGACCGTCTACGAGCAGTACTTC.

The V call is TRBV6-1, the J call TRBJ2-7; 10 bases agree with TRBD2. The CDR3 consists of 15 residues. V gave up 6 bases and J gave up 3 bases; unmatched junction bases: 8. Germline assignment: CDR1 MNHNS and CDR2 SASEGT. CDR3 sequence: CASRKTSGDVYEQYF. CDR3 sequence (DNA): TGTGCCAGCAGAAAAACTAGCGGGGATGTCTACGAGCAGTACTTC.